This T cell receptor (beta chain) is drawn from a study of blood T cell repertoires in COVID-19. Donors were grouped by their self-reported clinical history. No more than 2 weeks before study entry, exposed participants had met a case of COVID-19. The germline V gene encodes CDR1 SGHVS and CDR2 FQNEAQ. The length of the CDR3 is 15 residues. V lost 4 bases to trimming and J lost 5 bases, with 16 bases between them. Data came from immunoSEQ multiplex PCR; TCRdb stores just in-frame clones and leaves some out. In the table there are some 320,000 clones, roughly 90% of which are singletons. The chain links TRBV7-8 to TRBJ2-3, with D perhaps matching TRBD2 (5 bases). This TCR came from a woman aged 25 to 39 who had been exposed to COVID-19. Material: PBMCs or T cells enriched from blood (not recorded which). The CDR3 DNA reads TGTGCCAGCAGCTCCTCCGGGGTTGTGAGAGATACGCAGTATTTT. This sequence encodes CASSSSGVVRDTQYF.